This TCR beta chain was identified in a study of tumour-infiltrating T cells in Burkitt lymphoma. Whole-study context: This cohort included all epidemiological subtypes of Burkitt lymphoma. Survival, overall and progression-free, tracked with productive clonality.

General study findings and limits: Several public clonotypes recurred in numerous Burkitt lymphoma patients.

Comment on this clone: What it binds is not known.

The assay was immunoSEQ multiplex PCR, and TCRdb's table has in-frame clones only and misses some. The table lists 46,000 or so clones, more than 25% of them singletons. The material sequenced was tumor tissue. The clonotype comes from a human donor with Burkitt lymphoma.

CDR3 region: CASSKGAMGNQPQHF. In nucleotides, the CDR3 is TGTGCCAGCAGCAAAGGGGCAATGGGGAATCAGCCCCAGCATTTT. This sequence joins TRBV21-1 and TRBJ1-5. TRBV21-1 is a pseudogene locus. This CDR3 is 15 amino acids long.